These 28 T cell receptor beta chains share one sample of origin, sequenced in a study of liver allograft versus peripheral blood T cells. Across the whole study: The authors compared T cell receptor repertoires in transplanted livers with those in the peripheral blood of recipients.

TCRdb re-called the reads through MiXCR, storing one row per CDR3 protein. In the table there are around 9,000 distinct CDR3 sequences, roughly 20% of which are singletons. Receptors originate from a human patient who had a liver transplant. Some T cells may be the graft donor's.

This clonotype turned up a few times. The V and J genes are TRBV30 and TRBJ1-4, with D perhaps TRBD1 (5 bases). This CDR3 contains 18 residues. The V end lost 3 bases, the J end lost 0 bases, and 20 bases lay between the germline ends. Germline-derived CDR1 and CDR2 are GTSNPN and SVGIG (reference sequence). The DNA for the CDR3 is TGTGCCTGGAGAAAGACCAATCTGGGACTTGCAACTAATGAAAAACTGTTTTTT. It is translated as CAWRKTNLGLATNEKLFF.

By its share, this clonotype is medium-sized. The chain carries TRBV29-1 and TRBJ1-2; D might be TRBD1 (5 bases). V was clipped by 1 base and J by 7 bases, with 13 bases between them. The CDR3 is 13 amino acids. CDR1 SQVTM and CDR2 ANQGSEA come from the germline V gene. CDR3 nucleotides: TGCAGCGTTGAAGGCACAGGACGGGTTGGCTACACCTTC. It encodes CSVEGTGRVGYTF.

This clonotype qualifies as medium-sized. The chain has TRBV15 and TRBJ2-7, with 12 bases that match TRBD1. Germline V gene data show CDR1 as LNHNV and CDR2 as YYDKDF (reference sequence). V lost 6 bases, J lost 7 bases, and 4 bases stayed unmatched. The CDR3 is made up of 13 amino acids. The CDR3 region is CATRGQGAWEQYF. For the CDR3, the DNA is TGTGCCACCAGGGGACAGGGGGCGTGGGAGCAGTACTTC.

This chain links TRBV10-2 with TRBJ1-6; TRBD1 is a possible D gene (5 bases). V was cut by 3 bases and J by 8 bases, with 11 bases left in between. The CDR3 has 14 amino acids. The germline gives CDR1 WSHSY, CDR2 SAAADI. The chain's CDR3 is CASSEPGPDSPLHF. CDR3 coding DNA: TGCGCCAGCAGTGAACCAGGGCCTGATTCACCCCTCCACTTT.

Relative to its sample, this clonotype is medium-sized. The rearrangement uses TRBV18 and TRBJ2-5; 7 bases match TRBD1. This CDR3 spans 15 amino acids. The ends lost 5 bases at V and 4 bases at J; junction bases unmatched: 10. CDR1 KGHSH and CDR2 LQKENI come from the germline V gene. DNA for the CDR3: TGTGCCAGCTCAGCCGACAGGGTAGTAGGAGAGACCCAGTACTTC. Residues: CASSADRVVGETQYF. The full variable domain, completed using reference TRBV18 and TRBJ2-5, is NAGVMQNPRHLVRRRGQEARLRCSPMKGHSHVYWYRQLPEEGLKFMVYLQKENIIDESGMPKERFSAEFPKEGPSILRIQQVVRGDSAAYFCASSADRVVGETQYFGPGTRLLVL.

The chain combines TRBV7-3 with TRBJ2-2; 7 bases are a match to TRBD1. Trimming removed 8 bases from V and 4 bases from J; junction bases left unmatched: 4. Germline V gives CDR1 SGHTA, CDR2 FQGTGA. This CDR3 region has 13 residues. Here the CDR3 reads CASGTASTGELFF. Written as DNA, the CDR3 is TGTGCCAGCGGGACAGCCAGCACCGGGGAGCTGTTTTTT.

This clonotype was counted once. The J gene is TRBJ1-6, the V gene TRBV20-1; weak D call: TRBD1 (6 bases). Trimming removed 0 bases at V and 5 bases at J, with 14 bases between. The CDR3 runs to 16 residues. CDR1 is DFQATT, CDR2 SNEGSKA, per germline (reference sequence). The CDR3 loop is CSARDGTGLDNSPLHF. DNA for the CDR3: TGCAGTGCTAGAGATGGTACAGGGCTCGATAATTCACCCCTCCACTTT.

This clonotype rates as medium-sized. V gene TRBV6-1 combines with J gene TRBJ1-1, with a possible D match to TRBD1 (6 bases). The CDR3 is 13 amino acids. CDR1 is MNHNS and CDR2 is SASEGT in the germline V gene. V was pared by 3 bases and J by 1 base, with 6 bases between. CDR3 in amino acids: CASSETGNTEAFF. CDR3 DNA: TGTGCCAGCAGTGAGACAGGGAACACTGAAGCTTTCTTT.

The chain recombines TRBV24-1 with TRBJ2-4; 8 bases match TRBD1. The CDR3 contains 15 residues. Losses at the gene ends were 3 bases for V and 4 bases for J; bases not matched to a gene: 4. The germline gives CDR1 KGHDR, CDR2 SFDVKD. CDR3 region: CATSDPGQDKNIQYF. CDR3 bases: TGTGCCACCAGTGATCCGGGACAGGATAAAAACATTCAGTACTTC.

Relative to its sample, this clonotype is medium-sized (0.01 to 0.1%). The CDR3 DNA reads as TGTGCCAGCGGGAGATCCGGGACAGGCTCCTTGGCTAACTATGGCTACACCTTC. Its protein product is CASGRSGTGSLANYGYTF. This chain uses TRBV27 with TRBJ1-2, with TRBD1 identical over 8 bases. Germline values: CDR1 MNHEY, CDR2 SMNVEV (reference sequence). V was pared by 8 bases and J by 0 bases, with 17 bases of the junction left unmatched. The CDR3 extends over 18 amino acids.

This clonotype ranks as medium-sized (0.01 to 0.1%). The chain links TRBV7-2 to TRBJ2-2, with TRBD1 as a possible D gene (6 bases). The CDR3 has 14 amino acids. The V gene lost 5 bases and the J gene lost 4 bases, with 11 bases spanning the gap. The germline V gene encodes CDR1 SGHTA and CDR2 FQGNSA. CDR3 protein: CASSAAGATGELFF. CDR3 bases: TGTGCCAGCAGCGCAGCAGGGGCCACCGGGGAGCTGTTTTTT.

In this sample, this clonotype is medium-sized (0.01 to 0.1%). This chain connects TRBV27 to TRBJ1-2, with D possibly being TRBD1 (5 bases). The CDR3 has 13 residues. V lost 5 bases to trimming and J lost 1 base, with 8 bases between them. Germline CDR1 reads MNHEY; CDR2 reads SMNVEV (reference sequence). CDR3 sequence (DNA): TGTGCCAGCAGTACAGGTATTAACTATGGCTACACCTTC. This codes for CASSTGINYGYTF.

By frequency in the sample, this clonotype is medium-sized. V gene TRBV15 combines with J gene TRBJ1-5; D gene ambiguous. Germline values: CDR1 LNHNV, CDR2 YYDKDF (reference sequence). The CDR3 totals 15 residues. Trimming pared 3 bases from V and 5 bases from J, leaving 14 bases between. In DNA, the CDR3 is TGTGCCACCAGCAGGGTCGGGAGAACCGATCAGCCCCAGCATTTT. Translating gives CATSRVGRTDQPQHF.

By proportion, this clonotype is medium-sized (0.01 to 0.1%). The rearrangement joins TRBV6-5 to TRBJ2-1, with D possibly TRBD2 on 5 matching bases. The V and J ends lost 2 bases and 7 bases respectively, with 9 bases between them. Germline-derived CDR1 and CDR2 are MNHEY and SVGAGI. The CDR3 spans 13 residues. CDR3 DNA sequence: TGTGCCAGCAGTTACGAGGGCCAGAATGAGCAGTTCTTC. As protein: CASSYEGQNEQFF.

By sample share, this clonotype is medium-sized. The CDR3 DNA follows: TGTGCCAGCAGAAACCGGGGGTATATAGATACGCAGTATTTT. Translated, it gives CASRNRGYIDTQYF. This chain links TRBV6-2 or TRBV6-3 with TRBJ2-3; D is possibly TRBD2 (6 bases). With 6 bases removed from V and 5 bases from J, the gap between germline ends came to 15 bases. The CDR3 totals 14 residues. Germline lookup yields CDR1 MNHEY and CDR2 SVGEGT.

The sample holds a few counts of this clonotype. V is TRBV28 and J is TRBJ1-6; weak D call: TRBD1 (5 bases). CDR3 length: 14 amino acids. Germline V gene sequence: CDR1 MDHEN, CDR2 SYDVKM. Between the trimmed V and J ends, which lost 7 bases and 6 bases, there was a span of 13 bases. Here the CDR3 DNA reads TGTGCCAGCACCCAGGGCCGGGGTAATTCACCCCTCCACTTT. Its translation is CASTQGRGNSPLHF. Together with reference TRBV28 and TRBJ1-6, the CDR3 gives the full variable domain: DVKVTQSSRYLVKRTGEKVFLECVQDMDHENMFWYRQDPGLGLRLIYFSYDVKMKEKGDIPEGYSVSREKKERFSLILESASTNQTSMYLCASTQGRGNSPLHFGNGTRLTVT.

This clonotype appeared many times. In nucleotides, the CDR3 is TGTGCCAGTAGTTCTCGACAGATAGCTGGAAACACCATATATTTT. This sequence encodes CASSSRQIAGNTIYF. V gene TRBV19 combines with J gene TRBJ1-3; tentatively, D is TRBD1 (5 bases). The CDR3 consists of 15 residues. CDR1 LNHDA and CDR2 SQIVND come from the germline V gene (reference sequence). V lost 5 bases and J 2 bases, leaving 13 bases between the germline ends.

The J gene is TRBJ2-1, the V gene TRBV7-3; 7 nucleotides agree with TRBD2. The CDR3 sequence is 16 residues long. Germline loops: CDR1 SGHTA, CDR2 FQGTGA. V was pared by 2 bases and J by 2 bases, with 6 bases of the junction left unmatched. This CDR3 reads CASSLASGSTYNEQFF. CDR3 nucleotide sequence: TGTGCCAGCAGCTTAGCTAGCGGTTCCACCTACAATGAGCAGTTCTTC.

This clonotype is termed medium-sized. The chain uses TRBV19 and TRBJ1-5; D remains unclear. The CDR3 runs 15 residues. Germline V gene sequence: CDR1 LNHDA, CDR2 SQIVND (reference sequence). Trimming took 3 bases from V and 5 from J, leaving 14 bases between them. The CDR3 region has the DNA TGTGCCAGTAGTATCCACCCCCCCGGGGATCAGCCCCAGCATTTT. Residues: CASSIHPPGDQPQHF. Full variable domain (remainder filled in from reference TRBV19 and TRBJ1-5): DGGITQSPKYLFRKEGQNVTLSCEQNLNHDAMYWYRQDPGQGLRLIYYSQIVNDFQKGDIAEGYSVSREKKESFPLTVTSAQKNPTAFYLCASSIHPPGDQPQHFGDGTRLSIL.

The sample holds a few counts of this clonotype. V and J are TRBV6-5 and TRBJ1-5; D remains ambiguous. The length of the CDR3 is 14 residues. V dropped 4 bases and J dropped 0 bases, with 7 bases sitting between them. The germline gives CDR1 MNHEY, CDR2 SVGAGI. CDR3 amino acids: CASSSEGSNQPQHF. Here the CDR3 DNA reads TGTGCCAGCAGTTCTGAGGGTAGCAATCAGCCCCAGCATTTT.

The chain combines TRBV20-1 with TRBJ1-4, with a tentative D call TRBD1 (6 bases). Between the trimmed V and J ends, which lost 6 bases and 2 bases, there was a span of 13 bases. In germline, CDR1 is DFQATT, CDR2 SNEGSKA (reference sequence). There are 14 residues in the CDR3. CDR3: CSALGQPTNEKLFF. The CDR3 region has the DNA TGCAGTGCACTCGGACAGCCTACTAATGAAAAACTGTTTTTT.

This clonotype was observed at least ten times. The V call is TRBV7-9, the J call TRBJ2-3; either TRBD1 or TRBD2 may supply D (5 bases each). Germline V gene data show CDR1 as SEHNR and CDR2 as FQNEAQ (reference sequence). There are 16 residues in the CDR3. Trimming left V 1 base short and J 1 base short, with 12 bases between. CDR3 coding DNA: TGTGCCAGCAGCTTAGGATCGGGGCGCGGCACAGATACGCAGTATTTT. It yields the protein CASSLGSGRGTDTQYF. Together with reference TRBV7-9 and TRBJ2-3, the CDR3 gives the full variable domain: DTGVSQNPRHKITKRGQNVTFRCDPISEHNRLYWYRQTLGQGPEFLTYFQNEAQLEKSRLLSDRFSAERPKGSFSTLEIQRTEQGDSAMYLCASSLGSGRGTDTQYFGPGTRLTVL.

This clonotype turned up a few times. The chain recombines TRBV28 with TRBJ1-6, with 12 bases lining up with TRBD1. Germline-derived CDR1 and CDR2 are MDHEN and SYDVKM. Trimming at V came to 1 base and at J to 0 bases, leaving 7 bases not matched to a gene. The CDR3 totals 20 residues. This CDR3 reads CASSLSRDRGQSSYNSPLHF. In DNA, the CDR3 is TGTGCCAGCAGTTTATCCCGGGACAGGGGGCAAAGCTCCTATAATTCACCCCTCCACTTT. Full variable domain (rest looked up from reference TRBV28 and TRBJ1-6): DVKVTQSSRYLVKRTGEKVFLECVQDMDHENMFWYRQDPGLGLRLIYFSYDVKMKEKGDIPEGYSVSREKKERFSLILESASTNQTSMYLCASSLSRDRGQSSYNSPLHFGNGTRLTVT.

In its sample, this clonotype ranks as medium-sized. This chain joins TRBV6-1 and TRBJ1-4; TRBD1 aligns across 7 bases. The germline V gene has CDR1 MNHNS and CDR2 SASEGT. J lost 1 base, V lost 5 bases, and 7 bases had no gene match. The CDR3 is 16 residues long. The CDR3 sequence: CASSSLQGKTNEKLFF. The CDR3 region has the DNA TGTGCCAGCAGTTCCCTACAGGGGAAAACTAATGAAAAACTGTTTTTT.

This clonotype was counted at least ten times. The J gene is TRBJ1-5, the V gene TRBV18, with a tentative D call TRBD1 (6 bases). Per germline, CDR1 KGHSH and CDR2 LQKENI. Trimming took 6 bases from V and 0 from J, leaving 12 bases between them. The CDR3 consists of 15 residues. CDR3 DNA: TGTGCCAGCTCGCCGGGACAACCTAGCAATCAGCCCCAGCATTTT. It is translated as CASSPGQPSNQPQHF.

In its sample, this clonotype ranks as medium-sized. CDR3 protein: CASRRDTLTYEQYF. CDR3 bases: TGTGCCAGCAGGCGGGACACCCTAACCTACGAGCAGTACTTC. The chain carries TRBV6-5 and TRBJ2-7, with D perhaps given as TRBD1 or TRBD2 (6 bases each). Germline V gene lookup returns CDR1 MNHEY and CDR2 SVGAGI. Trimming left V 6 bases short and J 2 bases short, with 14 bases between. This CDR3 is built from 14 residues.

This clonotype was seen more than once but under ten times. The chain links TRBV5-6 to TRBJ1-2; D not resolved. Deletions cut 3 bases from V and 7 bases from J, with 10 bases between. This CDR3 is 12 amino acids long. Germline CDR1 SGHDT, CDR2 YYEEEE. The CDR3 sequence is CASSWTRVGYTF. The CDR3 DNA reads TGTGCCAGCAGCTGGACGAGGGTTGGCTACACCTTC.

V and J are TRBV15 and TRBJ2-1; D remains ambiguous. The CDR3 covers 12 residues. The germline V and J ends were trimmed by 3 bases and 8 bases, with 8 bases remaining between them. Germline lookup yields CDR1 LNHNV and CDR2 YYDKDF (reference sequence). The CDR3 nucleotides are TGTGCCACCAGCAGGGACCAATATGAGCAGTTCTTC. Translation: CATSRDQYEQFF.